This T cell receptor beta chain comes out of a study of control samples from healthy donors and cancer patients. The repertoire was sequenced with immunoSEQ multiplex PCR; TCRdb's copy has only in-frame clones and lacks some. The table includes roughly 120,000 clones, roughly 88% detected once. Germline V lookup: CDR1 MNHEY, CDR2 SVGAGI. CDR3 size: 15 residues. V lost 6 bases and J lost 7, with 18 bases in between. The origin of this receptor is a man aged 50-59 years in good health. The J gene is TRBJ1-4, the V gene TRBV6-5; D gene uncertain. The source material was blood. This chain's CDR3 is CASRATEGGREKLFF. In DNA, the CDR3 is TGTGCCAGCAGGGCTACAGAGGGCGGACGTGAAAAACTGTTTTTT.